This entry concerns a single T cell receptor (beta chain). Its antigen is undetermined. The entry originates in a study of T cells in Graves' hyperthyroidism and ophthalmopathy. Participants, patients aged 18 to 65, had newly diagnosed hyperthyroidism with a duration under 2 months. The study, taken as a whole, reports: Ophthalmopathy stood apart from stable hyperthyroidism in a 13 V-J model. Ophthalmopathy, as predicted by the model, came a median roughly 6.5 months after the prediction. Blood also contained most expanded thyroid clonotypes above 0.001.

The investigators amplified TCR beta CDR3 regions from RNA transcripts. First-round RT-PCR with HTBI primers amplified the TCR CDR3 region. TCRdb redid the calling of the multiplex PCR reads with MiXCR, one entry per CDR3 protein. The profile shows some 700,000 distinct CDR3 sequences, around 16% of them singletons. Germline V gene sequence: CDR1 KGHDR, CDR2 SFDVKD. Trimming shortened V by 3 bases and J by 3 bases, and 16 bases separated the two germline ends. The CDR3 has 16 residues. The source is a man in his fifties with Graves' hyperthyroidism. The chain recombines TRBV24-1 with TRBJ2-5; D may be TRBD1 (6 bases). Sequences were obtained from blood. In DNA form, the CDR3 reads TGTGCCACCAGTGATCCCCACAGGGATGGGAAAGAGACCCAGTACTTC. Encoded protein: CATSDPHRDGKETQYF.